Below are 10 T cell receptor beta chains sequenced from a single sample in a study of PD-1 blockade in classical Hodgkin lymphoma. Clones were sequenced by immunoSEQ multiplex PCR, and TCRdb holds only the in-frame ones, with some missing. The sample gives 10,000 to 15,000 clones, 80% of which show up once; about a quarter is in the top ten. Each patient experienced a relapse that followed autologous stem cell transplantation, and brentuximab vedotin exposure varied. This material consisted of peripheral blood mononuclear cells (PBMCs), taken at baseline. All receptors derive from a human donor with classical Hodgkin lymphoma.

The J gene is TRBJ2-7, the V gene TRBV20-1, with D possibly matching TRBD1 (6 bases). Trimming removed 6 bases from V and 6 bases from J, with 12 bases in between. The germline gives CDR1 DFQATT, CDR2 SNEGSKA (reference sequence). The length of the CDR3 is 11 residues. CDR3 DNA sequence: TGCAGTGCCCCAAGGGGGTCCGAGCAGTACTTC. Protein: CSAPRGSEQYF.

The J gene is TRBJ2-1, the V gene TRBV7-2, with D hard to call. Germline V gene data show CDR1 as SGHTA and CDR2 as FQGNSA. With 0 bases removed from V and 4 bases from J, the gap between germline ends came to 10 bases. The CDR3 is made up of 15 amino acids. Here the CDR3 reads CASSLANSRYNEQFF. The CDR3 region has the DNA TGTGCCAGCAGCTTAGCCAACTCTAGGTACAATGAGCAGTTCTTC.

This rearrangement joins TRBV5-1 to TRBJ1-4, with unresolved D. The CDR3 sequence is 14 residues long. CDR1 and CDR2 (germline): SGHRS, YFSETQ. The V and J ends lost 2 bases and 4 bases respectively, with 9 bases between them. The CDR3 is CASSFGLINEKLFF. CDR3 in DNA: TGCGCCAGCAGCTTCGGACTGATTAATGAAAAACTGTTTTTT.

The V gene is TRBV7-2, the J gene TRBJ2-2; D may be TRBD2 (5 bases). Germline loops: CDR1 SGHTA, CDR2 FQGNSA. The length of the CDR3 is 14 residues. V shed 5 bases and J shed 5 bases, with 12 bases lying between them. CDR3 loop: CASSGQERTGELFF. For the CDR3, the DNA is TGTGCCAGCAGCGGGCAAGAGCGGACCGGGGAGCTGTTTTTT. The variable domain in full, with the rest retrieved from reference TRBV7-2 and TRBJ2-2, is GAGVSQSPSNKVTEKGKDVELRCDPISGHTALYWYRQSLGQGLEFLIYFQGNSAPDKSGLPSDRFSAERTGGSVSTLTIQRTQQEDSAVYLCASSGQERTGELFFGEGSRLTVL.

The CDR3 region has the DNA TGTGCCAGCAGACAGGACTCCTATAATTCACCCCTCCACTTT. It encodes CASRQDSYNSPLHF. The chain carries TRBV27 and TRBJ1-6, with a tentative D call TRBD1 (5 bases). The CDR3 has 14 amino acids. Deletions cut 6 bases from V and 0 bases from J, with 6 bases between. Germline CDR1 reads MNHEY; CDR2 reads SMNVEV (reference sequence).

The chain has TRBV2 and TRBJ2-1; 10 bases line up with TRBD2. Looked up from germline, CDR1 is SNHLY and CDR2 is FYNNEI. J was trimmed by 12 bases and V by 3 bases; bases with no gene match: 8. The CDR3 is made up of 14 amino acids. Written as DNA, the CDR3 is TGTGCCAGCAGTGATTCACTAGCGGGGAGCCGGCAGTTCTTC. It specifies CASSDSLAGSRQFF.

This clone is a singleton in its sample. The V and J genes are TRBV2 and TRBJ1-2, with 12 bases fitting TRBD1. J lost 4 bases, V lost 4 bases, and 10 bases had no gene match. Germline V CDR1 and CDR2: SNHLY, FYNNEI. CDR3 size: 17 residues. The CDR3 coding sequence is TGTGCCAGCAGTGGAGGGACAGGGGGCCTCCTCCCCTATGGCTACACCTTC. Protein: CASSGGTGGLLPYGYTF.

This clone was seen a single time. This chain links TRBV2 with TRBJ2-3; TRBD2 matches at 11 bases. The CDR3 has 17 residues. V was clipped by 3 bases and J by 0 bases; unmatched bases: 5. The germline V gene has CDR1 SNHLY and CDR2 FYNNEI. This CDR3 reads CASSDRLAGISTDTQYF. The CDR3 DNA reads TGTGCCAGCAGTGATAGACTAGCGGGGATTAGCACAGATACGCAGTATTTT. Using reference TRBV2 and TRBJ2-3 for the parts outside the CDR3, the full variable domain is EPEVTQTPSHQVTQMGQEVILRCVPISNHLYFYWYRQILGQKVEFLVSFYNNEISEKSEIFDDQFSVERPDGSNFTLKIRSTKLEDSAMYFCASSDRLAGISTDTQYFGPGTRLTVL.

This sequence joins TRBV7-2 and TRBJ2-1, with 12 bases identical to TRBD2. The CDR3 extends over 15 amino acids. The junction had 11 bases not matched to a gene; V was cut back by 3 bases and J by 14 bases. Germline assignment: CDR1 SGHTA and CDR2 FQGNSA. The CDR3 reads CASSLASGGALVEFF. The CDR3 nucleotides are TGTGCCAGCAGCTTGGCTAGCGGGGGGGCACTTGTGGAGTTCTTC.

This clone occurred a few times. V is TRBV18 and J is TRBJ2-2; 7 positions match TRBD1. V dropped 4 bases and J dropped 6; count of bases not matched to a gene: 5. Per the germline V gene, CDR1 is KGHSH and CDR2 is LQKENI. The CDR3 runs 14 residues. CDR3 sequence reads: CASSLDRVAGELFF. The DNA of the CDR3 is TGTGCCAGCTCACTCGACAGGGTCGCCGGGGAGCTGTTTTTT.